This TCR beta chain stems from a study of blood T cells in healthy people across ages. The CDR3 is 15 residues long. V lost 0 bases and J lost 1, with 11 bases in between. The germline CDR1 and CDR2 sequences are DFQATT and SNEGSKA (reference sequence). Regarding the study as a whole: TCR beta diversity tracked closely with naive T cell percentage. It was not known whether donors were CMV positive (a possible confounder of expanded clonotype changes).

A second roughly 6 to 11 cycle PCR used barcoded and J-beta primers. Carrying 12 random nucleotides, a template-switch adaptor labeled each individual cDNA molecule. In TCRdb, the 5' RACE reads were re-called with MiXCR into one record per CDR3 protein. The profile covers more than 700,000 distinct CDR3 sequences, with 46% appearing a single time and around 18% taken by the ten largest. This clonotype was detected only a few times. The antigen is undetermined. The source material was blood. The sequence came from an elderly man in good health. J is TRBJ2-3 and V is TRBV20-1, with D unclear. CDR3 nucleotides: TGCAGTGCTAGAGATCAACGGGCCGGCACAGATACGCAGTATTTT. It codes for CSARDQRAGTDTQYF.